Below are 15 T cell receptor beta chains sequenced from a single sample in a study of OX40 agonist ivuxolimab in advanced cancers. Here immunoSEQ multiplex PCR was the method, and the copy in TCRdb shows in-frame clones only, minus some. The table has approximately 49,000 clones, approximately 84% seen once. Here the sequenced sample was CD4+ or CD8+ T cells sorted from blood, taken in a trial of the OX40 agonist ivuxolimab. These receptors came from an adult with an advanced solid tumor such as melanoma, head and neck, liver or kidney cancer.

This rearrangement joins TRBV10-3 to TRBJ1-4; D remains unclear. The CDR3 runs to 13 residues. Trimming stripped 5 bases from V and 8 bases from J, with 12 bases between. Germline V CDR1 and CDR2: ENHRY, SYGVKD. The CDR3 loop reads CAISLDVGEKLFF. CDR3 nucleotide sequence: TGTGCCATCAGTCTGGACGTAGGGGAAAAACTGTTTTTT.

This chain links TRBV27 with TRBJ2-3; 7 nucleotides align to TRBD1. Germline V gene data show CDR1 as MNHEY and CDR2 as SMNVEV (reference sequence). Trimming at V came to 6 bases and at J to 5 bases, leaving 14 bases not matched to a gene. The CDR3 spans 16 residues. CDR3: CASSLRIQTGEDTQYF. The CDR3 nucleotides are TGTGCCAGCAGCCTGAGGATCCAAACAGGGGAAGATACGCAGTATTTT.

The chain is built from TRBV13 and TRBJ2-3, with D tentatively TRBD2 (5 bases). This CDR3 spans 13 amino acids. Trimming cost V 6 bases and J 4 bases, with 11 bases left between them. Germline V gives CDR1 PRHDT, CDR2 FYEKMQ (reference sequence). The CDR3 region is CASSHWESDTQYF. The CDR3 bases are TGTGCCAGCAGTCACTGGGAGTCAGATACGCAGTATTTT.

The V call is TRBV10-3, the J call TRBJ1-1, with D possibly matching TRBD1 (6 bases). Trimming stripped 8 bases from V and 1 base from J, with 11 bases between. This CDR3 comprises 13 residues. Germline lookup yields CDR1 ENHRY and CDR2 SYGVKD. The CDR3 loop reads CAIQGMGNTEAFF. The CDR3 nucleotides read TGTGCCATCCAGGGGATGGGGAACACTGAAGCTTTCTTT.

The chain carries TRBV28 and TRBJ1-2; the D gene is possibly TRBD1 (6 bases). The V gene lost 2 bases and the J gene lost 6 bases, with 22 bases spanning the gap. The CDR3 sequence is 17 residues long. CDR1 is MDHEN, CDR2 SYDVKM, per germline. CDR3 protein: CASSLIVLGAPNDGYTF. CDR3 sequence (DNA): TGTGCCAGCAGTTTAATTGTCCTGGGGGCCCCGAATGATGGCTACACCTTC.

The sample holds one count of this clone. The chain employs TRBV7-6 and TRBJ2-3; 8 bases map to TRBD1. CDR1 is SGHVS and CDR2 is FNYEAQ in the germline V gene. V lost 5 bases and J lost 1; bases outside the gene matches: 17. CDR3 size: 19 residues. The CDR3 loop reads CASSLRATGGVVGTDTQYF. CDR3 bases: TGTGCCAGCAGCCTCCGGGCCACAGGGGGAGTCGTCGGCACAGATACGCAGTATTTT.

The chain carries TRBV12-5 and TRBJ1-1; perhaps TRBD1 as D (6 bases). V lost 3 bases to trimming and J lost 1 base, with 15 bases between them. The CDR3 loop spans 16 amino acids. Germline lookup yields CDR1 LGHNT and CDR2 FRNRAP. The CDR3 protein is CASGFGTGMRNTEAFF. The CDR3 nucleotides are TGTGCTAGTGGTTTTGGTACAGGGATGAGGAACACTGAAGCTTTCTTT. The full variable domain, its missing parts supplied by reference TRBV12-5 and TRBJ1-1, is DARVTQTPRHKVTEMGQEVTMRCQPILGHNTVFWYRQTMMQGLELLAYFRNRAPLDDSGMPKDRFSAEMPDATLATLKIQPSEPRDSAVYFCASGFGTGMRNTEAFFGQGTRLTVV.

This chain uses TRBV7-2 with TRBJ2-1; tentatively, D is TRBD1 or TRBD2 (6 bases each). Trimming removed 4 bases at V and 12 bases at J, with 16 bases between. Germline V lookup: CDR1 SGHTA, CDR2 FQGNSA. The CDR3 loop spans 13 amino acids. Here the CDR3 DNA reads TGTGCCAGCAGCTCTAGGGGGGCTGTGGGGCAGTTCTTC. It translates to CASSSRGAVGQFF.

The genes are TRBV4-3 and TRBJ2-3; TRBD1 agrees at 10 bases. The V gene's germline CDR1 is LGHNA and CDR2 YSLEER. V gave up 1 base and J gave up 3 bases; unmatched junction bases: 13. This CDR3 is 19 amino acids long. CDR3 residues: CASSQAPTTGTGATDTQYF. As DNA, the CDR3 is TGCGCCAGCAGCCAAGCCCCGACTACCGGGACAGGGGCAACAGATACGCAGTATTTT.

Comment on this clone: This same CDR3 is encoded by further DNA sequences in the sample. The chain combines TRBV20-1 with TRBJ2-5; the D is unclear. CDR3 length: 10 residues. V lost 3 bases to trimming and J lost 5 bases, with 4 bases between them. CDR1 and CDR2 from the germline V gene are DFQATT and SNEGSKA (reference sequence). The CDR3 region is CSASGETQYF. The DNA of the CDR3 is TGCAGTGCTAGCGGGGAGACCCAGTACTTC.

The chain joins TRBV7-8 to TRBJ2-1; D is ambiguous. V lost 2 bases and J 0 bases, leaving 8 bases between the germline ends. The V gene's germline CDR1 is SGHVS and CDR2 FQNEAQ. This CDR3 spans 15 amino acids. The CDR3 DNA reads as TGTGCCAGCAGCTTAAGCTCGAGCTCCTACAATGAGCAGTTCTTC. Encoded protein: CASSLSSSSYNEQFF. The whole variable domain, filled in from reference TRBV7-8 and TRBJ2-1, reads GAGVSQSPRYKVAKRGQDVALRCDPISGHVSLFWYQQALGQGPEFLTYFQNEAQLDKSGLPSDRFFAERPEGSVSTLKIQRTQQEDSAVYLCASSLSSSSYNEQFFGPGTRLTVL.

The V gene is TRBV5-1, the J gene TRBJ2-4, with D uncertain. CDR1 and CDR2 from the germline V gene are SGHRS and YFSETQ. The V end lost 0 bases, the J end lost 6 bases, and 16 bases lay between the germline ends. The CDR3 has 16 amino acids. CDR3 in DNA: TGCGCCAGCAGCTTGGCTGAGCACCTGGATTCAAACATTCAGTACTTC. Translated: CASSLAEHLDSNIQYF.

The chain has TRBV7-8 and TRBJ2-1; the match to TRBD2 covers 11 bases. CDR1 is SGHVS and CDR2 is FQNEAQ in the germline V gene. The CDR3 spans 19 residues. Trimming at V came to 5 bases and at J to 7 bases, leaving 19 bases not matched to a gene. The CDR3 region is CASSPEAVSTSGGQNEQFF. The CDR3 coding sequence is TGTGCCAGCAGCCCAGAGGCGGTTTCCACTAGCGGGGGACAGAATGAGCAGTTCTTC.

The gene calls are TRBV7-3 and TRBJ2-1; the D gene is possibly TRBD2 (5 bases). The germline gives CDR1 SGHTA, CDR2 FQGTGA. The V end was cut by 0 bases, the J end by 4 bases, with 16 bases between. The CDR3 has 17 residues. The DNA for the CDR3 is TGTGCCAGCAGCTTAACAATGCTAGCCCAAGGGTACAATGAGCAGTTCTTC. Translation gives CASSLTMLAQGYNEQFF. The complete variable domain, with remaining parts taken from reference TRBV7-3 and TRBJ2-1, reads GAGVSQTPSNKVTEKGKYVELRCDPISGHTALYWYRQSLGQGPEFLIYFQGTGAADDSGLPNDRFFAVRPEGSVSTLKIQRTERGDSAVYLCASSLTMLAQGYNEQFFGPGTRLTVL.

The CDR3 bases are TGTGCCAGCAGCTCCTACAGGGGAGGGGCCAACGTCCTGACTTTC. This codes for CASSSYRGGANVLTF. V usage is TRBV11-1 and J usage is TRBJ2-6; 7 bases are shared with TRBD1. Germline CDR1 and CDR2: SGHAT and FQDESV (reference sequence). The CDR3 is made up of 15 amino acids. J gave up 4 bases and V 4 bases, and 4 bases lay outside the gene matches. Full variable domain (outside the CDR3, taken from reference TRBV11-1 and TRBJ2-6): EAEVAQSPRYKITEKSQAVAFWCDPISGHATLYWYRQILGQGPELLVQFQDESVVDDSQLPKDRFSAERLKGVDSTLKIQPAELGDSAMYLCASSSYRGGANVLTFGAGSRLTVL.